The source of this T cell receptor (beta chain) is a study of spatial heterogeneity in lung cancer. At the level of the study: In raw reads, more than nine appearances on average were recorded for each unique TCR and UMI combination.

TCRdb reprocessed the 5' RACE reads via MiXCR and lists one record per CDR3 protein. The table lists 40,000 or so distinct CDR3 sequences, just over 3% of them singletons, with approximately 35% in the top ten. This clonotype was seen at least ten times. Time point defined: sample taken at primary tumor resection. V was clipped by 10 bases and J by 4 bases; unmatched bases: 6. The CDR3 consists of 12 residues. Germline-derived CDR1 and CDR2 are SNHLY and FYNNEI. The origin of this receptor is a male donor with early-stage non-small cell lung cancer. The sample in question was normal lung tissue next to the tumor, obtained at surgery. The J gene is TRBJ1-2, the V gene TRBV2, with TRBD1 matching over 7 bases. The CDR3 sequence is CANQGGGYGYTF. The CDR3 DNA is TGTGCCAACCAGGGGGGAGGCTATGGCTACACCTTC.